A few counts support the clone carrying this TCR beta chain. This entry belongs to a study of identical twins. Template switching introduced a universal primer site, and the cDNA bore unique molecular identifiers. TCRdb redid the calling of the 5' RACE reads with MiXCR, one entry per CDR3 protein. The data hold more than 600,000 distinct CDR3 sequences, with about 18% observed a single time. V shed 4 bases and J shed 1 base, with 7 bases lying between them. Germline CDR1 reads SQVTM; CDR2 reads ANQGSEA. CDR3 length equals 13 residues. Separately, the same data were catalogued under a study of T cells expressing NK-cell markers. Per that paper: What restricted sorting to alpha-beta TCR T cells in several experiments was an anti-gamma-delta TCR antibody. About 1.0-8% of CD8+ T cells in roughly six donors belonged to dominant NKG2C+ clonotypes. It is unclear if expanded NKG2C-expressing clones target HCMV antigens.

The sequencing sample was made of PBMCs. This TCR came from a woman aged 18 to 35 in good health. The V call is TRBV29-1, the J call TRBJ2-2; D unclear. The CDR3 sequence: CSVASGNTGELFF. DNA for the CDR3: TGCAGCGTTGCGTCAGGGAACACCGGGGAGCTGTTTTTT.